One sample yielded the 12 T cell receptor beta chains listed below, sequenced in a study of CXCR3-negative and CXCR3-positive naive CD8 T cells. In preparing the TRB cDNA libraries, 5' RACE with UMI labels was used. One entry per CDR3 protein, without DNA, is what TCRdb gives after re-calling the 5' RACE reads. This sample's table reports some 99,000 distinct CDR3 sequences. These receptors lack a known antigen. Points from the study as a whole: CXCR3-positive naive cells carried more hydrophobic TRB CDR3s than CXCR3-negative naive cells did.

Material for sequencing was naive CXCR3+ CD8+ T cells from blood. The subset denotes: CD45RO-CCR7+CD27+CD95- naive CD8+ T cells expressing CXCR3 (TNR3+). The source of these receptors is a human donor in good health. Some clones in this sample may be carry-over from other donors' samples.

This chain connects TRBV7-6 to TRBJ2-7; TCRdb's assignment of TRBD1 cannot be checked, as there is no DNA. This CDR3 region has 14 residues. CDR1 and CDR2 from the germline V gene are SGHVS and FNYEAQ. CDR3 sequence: CASSTRDSSYEQYF.

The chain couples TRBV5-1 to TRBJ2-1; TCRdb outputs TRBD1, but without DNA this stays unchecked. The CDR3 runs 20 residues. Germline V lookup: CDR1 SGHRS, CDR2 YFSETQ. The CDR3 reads CASSFSNETGGHLRDNEQFF.

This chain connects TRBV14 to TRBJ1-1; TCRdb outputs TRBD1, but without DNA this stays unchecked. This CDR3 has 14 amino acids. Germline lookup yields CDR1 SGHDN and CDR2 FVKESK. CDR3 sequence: CASSQKGYGTEAFF. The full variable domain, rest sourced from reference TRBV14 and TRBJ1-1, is EAGVTQFPSHSVIEKGQTVTLRCDPISGHDNLYWYRRVMGKEIKFLLHFVKESKQDESGMPNNRFLAERTGGTYSTLKVQPAELEDSGVYFCASSQKGYGTEAFFGQGTRLTVV.

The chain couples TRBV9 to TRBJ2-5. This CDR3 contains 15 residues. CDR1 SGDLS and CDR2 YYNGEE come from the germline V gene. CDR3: CASSVGSLVEETQYF.

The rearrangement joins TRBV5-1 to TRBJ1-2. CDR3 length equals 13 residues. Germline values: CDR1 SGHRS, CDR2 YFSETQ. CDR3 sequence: CASSFSSSYGYTF.

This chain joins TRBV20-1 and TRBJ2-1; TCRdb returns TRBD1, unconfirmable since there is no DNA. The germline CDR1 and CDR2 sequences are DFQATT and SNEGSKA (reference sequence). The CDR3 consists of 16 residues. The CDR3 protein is CSARDPQAGDYNEQFF.

The CDR3 region is CASKMAQETQYF. The chain uses TRBV2 and TRBJ2-5. The CDR3 runs 12 residues. Germline CDR1 SNHLY, CDR2 FYNNEI.

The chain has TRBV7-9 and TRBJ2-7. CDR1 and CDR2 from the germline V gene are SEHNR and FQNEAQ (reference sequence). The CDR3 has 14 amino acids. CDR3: CASSLATAAYEQYF.

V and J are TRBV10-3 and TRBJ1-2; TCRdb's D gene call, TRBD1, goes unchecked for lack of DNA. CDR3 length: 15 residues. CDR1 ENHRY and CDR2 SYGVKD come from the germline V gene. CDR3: CAISAGTRANYGYTF.

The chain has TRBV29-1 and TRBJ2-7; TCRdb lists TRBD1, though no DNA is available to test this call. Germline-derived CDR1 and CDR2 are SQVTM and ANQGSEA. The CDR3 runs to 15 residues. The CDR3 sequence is CSVESEPGRDYEQYF.

The CDR3 protein is CASSQDRGGNTGELFF. The chain is built from TRBV4-3 and TRBJ2-2; the D call from TCRdb, TRBD1, cannot be confirmed without DNA. CDR1 and CDR2 from the germline V gene are LGHNA and YSLEER. The CDR3 is 16 amino acids.

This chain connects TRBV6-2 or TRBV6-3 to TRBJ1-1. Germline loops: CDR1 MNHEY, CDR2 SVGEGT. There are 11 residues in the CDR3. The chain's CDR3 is CASTTDTEAFF.